This passage covers 14 T cell receptor beta chains from one sample sequenced in a study of post-analysis software for immune sequencing data. Findings of the study overall: TRBV5-6, TRBV5-1 and TRBV20-1 belonged to a set of five TRBV segments that were more frequent in patients than controls.

cDNA libraries for TCR beta contained unique molecular identifiers. TCRdb independently ran MiXCR on the PCR reads; one entry per CDR3 protein. Altogether more than 500,000 distinct CDR3 sequences are present, about a third being singletons, with the ten largest covering 5% to 6%. Their antigen targets remain unknown. The sample comprised blood. The receptors shown here come from a girl aged 2-17 years with multiple sclerosis.

This clonotype was picked up many times. The chain is built from TRBV7-2 and TRBJ2-1; 10 bases agree with TRBD2. Germline values: CDR1 SGHTA, CDR2 FQGNSA. The CDR3 length is 15 residues. Trimming took 1 base from V and 5 from J; bases not matched to a gene: 2. The CDR3 sequence: CASSLEAGGDNEQFF. CDR3 sequence (DNA): TGTGCCAGCAGCTTAGAAGCGGGGGGGGACAATGAGCAGTTCTTC. The variable domain in full, completed from reference TRBV7-2 and TRBJ2-1, reads GAGVSQSPSNKVTEKGKDVELRCDPISGHTALYWYRQSLGQGLEFLIYFQGNSAPDKSGLPSDRFSAERTGGSVSTLTIQRTQQEDSAVYLCASSLEAGGDNEQFFGPGTRLTVL.

A few counts support this clonotype. This sequence joins TRBV18 and TRBJ1-1; the D is unclear. The V gene lost 0 bases and the J gene lost 6 bases, with 11 bases spanning the gap. CDR3 length equals 14 residues. Germline CDR1 KGHSH, CDR2 LQKENI. CDR3 in DNA: TGTGCCAGCTCACCACCAAGGGAGAGCTCTGAAGCTTTCTTT. Its protein is CASSPPRESSEAFF. Combining the CDR3 with reference TRBV18 and TRBJ1-1 gives the whole variable domain NAGVMQNPRHLVRRRGQEARLRCSPMKGHSHVYWYRQLPEEGLKFMVYLQKENIIDESGMPKERFSAEFPKEGPSILRIQQVVRGDSAAYFCASSPPRESSEAFFGQGTRLTVV.

This clonotype has only a few counts. V gene TRBV12-3 or TRBV12-4 combines with J gene TRBJ1-2; no firm D call. This CDR3 is built from 11 residues. Trimming pared 0 bases from V and 13 bases from J, leaving 9 bases between. CDR3 nucleotide sequence: TGTGCCAGCAGTTTAGCGGATCTGGGCACCTTC. It codes for CASSLADLGTF.

This chain joins TRBV3-1 and TRBJ2-7; a weak D match, TRBD2 (6 bases). Judging by the DNA end, TRBJ2-5 fits better; the J call may be wrong. The germline V gene has CDR1 LGHDT and CDR2 YNNKEL (reference sequence). The CDR3 contains 13 residues. CDR3 amino acids: CASSQRERETQYF. Written as DNA, the CDR3 is TGTGCCAGCAGCCAACGGGAGCGAGAGACCCAGTACTTC.

V usage is TRBV12-3 or TRBV12-4 and J usage is TRBJ1-2; D gene unclear. The ends were cut back, 6 bases at V and 7 bases at J, with 9 bases in the middle. There are 11 residues in the CDR3. The CDR3 reads CASRNAGGYTF. CDR3 DNA sequence: TGTGCCAGCAGGAATGCGGGTGGCTACACCTTC.

The gene calls are TRBV6-1 and TRBJ2-1; tentative D call: TRBD1 (6 bases). V was cut by 2 bases and J by 12 bases, with 14 bases left in between. Germline values: CDR1 MNHNS, CDR2 SASEGT. The CDR3 is made up of 13 amino acids. DNA for the CDR3: TGTGCCAGCAGTGAAACAGGGAGCGTGAGGCAGTTCTTC. Protein product: CASSETGSVRQFF.

This clonotype was detected only a few times. This chain connects TRBV7-2 to TRBJ2-1, with 8 bases matching TRBD2. Germline trimming cut 1 base from V and 2 bases from J; bases unmatched to any gene: 4. The CDR3 length is 16 residues. The V gene's germline CDR1 is SGHTA and CDR2 FQGNSA. As DNA, the CDR3 is TGTGCCAGCAGCTTAGTCGGGGGGGCACCCTACAATGAGCAGTTCTTC. It yields the protein CASSLVGGAPYNEQFF.

This clonotype was seen a few times. V gene TRBV10-3 combines with J gene TRBJ2-7, with D possibly matching TRBD1 (6 bases). The germline V gene has CDR1 ENHRY and CDR2 SYGVKD. Trimming took off 6 bases at V and 3 bases at J, with 12 bases between the two ends. This CDR3 region has 13 residues. CDR3: CAIREGVDYEQYF. The CDR3 DNA sequence: TGTGCCATCAGAGAGGGGGTCGACTACGAGCAGTACTTC.

This chain links TRBV29-1 with TRBJ2-3; 12 bases are a match to TRBD2. The CDR3 contains 15 residues. Germline V gene sequence: CDR1 SQVTM, CDR2 ANQGSEA. V was pared by 6 bases and J by 2 bases, with 6 bases of the junction left unmatched. In nucleotides, the CDR3 is TGCAGCGTAATACTAGCGGGGGGAAACACAGATACGCAGTATTTT. It is translated as CSVILAGGNTDTQYF.

J is TRBJ2-1 and V is TRBV14; D may be TRBD1 (5 bases). The CDR3 contains 16 residues. With 2 bases removed from V and 1 base from J, the gap between germline ends came to 12 bases. CDR1 and CDR2 from the germline V gene are SGHDN and FVKESK. DNA of the CDR3: TGTGCCAGCAGCCAAAGGCAGGGTTGGTCCTACAATGAGCAGTTCTTC. Its translation: CASSQRQGWSYNEQFF.

This sequence joins TRBV20-1 and TRBJ1-1; D is possibly TRBD1 (6 bases). This CDR3 is built from 15 residues. V was trimmed by 1 base and J by 1 base, leaving 13 bases between them. The germline V gene encodes CDR1 DFQATT and CDR2 SNEGSKA (reference sequence). The CDR3 sequence is CSARGLQGRNTEAFF. The CDR3 coding sequence is TGCAGTGCTAGAGGGCTACAGGGCCGGAACACTGAAGCTTTCTTT.

The chain joins TRBV21-1 to TRBJ2-1; no DNA check was done on the table's D call, TRBD1. TRBV21-1 is assigned pseudogene status. This CDR3 has 18 amino acids. The CDR3 DNA reads as TGTGCCAGCAGCAAAGCGGATACCCGGGGGATCTCCTACAATGAGCAGTTCTTC. Protein: CASSKADTRGISYNEQFF.

This clonotype was seen more than once but under ten times. The J gene is TRBJ2-1, the V gene TRBV5-6, with TRBD2 as a possible D gene (6 bases). Between the trimmed V and J ends, which lost 1 base and 10 bases, there was a span of 15 bases. Germline V gives CDR1 SGHDT, CDR2 YYEEEE. The CDR3 spans 14 residues. CDR3 DNA sequence: TGTGCCAGCAGCTTGTTCCCGACTAGTCCGGAGCAGTTCTTC. Protein product: CASSLFPTSPEQFF.

This sequence joins TRBV4-2 and TRBJ2-1, with TRBD2 matching 12 bases. CDR3 length: 19 residues. CDR1 is LGHNA, CDR2 YNFKEQ, per germline. The J segment lost 13 bases and the V segment lost 2 bases, leaving 21 bases of the junction unmatched. The CDR3 nucleotides are TGTGCCAGCAGCCAAAAGAGGACGGCTAGCGGGGGGGCGGGAGAGACCCAGTTCTTC. Encoded protein: CASSQKRTASGGAGETQFF.